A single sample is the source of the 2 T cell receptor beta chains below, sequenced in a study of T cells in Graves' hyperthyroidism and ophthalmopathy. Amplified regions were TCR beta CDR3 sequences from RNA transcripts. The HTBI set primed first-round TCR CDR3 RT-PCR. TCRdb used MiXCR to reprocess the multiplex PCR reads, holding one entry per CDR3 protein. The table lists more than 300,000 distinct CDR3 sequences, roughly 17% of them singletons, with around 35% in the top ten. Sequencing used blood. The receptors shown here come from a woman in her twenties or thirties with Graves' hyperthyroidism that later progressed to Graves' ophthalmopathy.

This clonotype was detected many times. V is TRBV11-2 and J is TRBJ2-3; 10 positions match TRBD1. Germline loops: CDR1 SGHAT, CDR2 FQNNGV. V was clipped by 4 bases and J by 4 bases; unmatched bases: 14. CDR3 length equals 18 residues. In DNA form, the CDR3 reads TGTGCCAGCAGCTCCAAATACTCCGGGACAGGGGCACCAGATACGCAGTATTTT. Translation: CASSSKYSGTGAPDTQYF.

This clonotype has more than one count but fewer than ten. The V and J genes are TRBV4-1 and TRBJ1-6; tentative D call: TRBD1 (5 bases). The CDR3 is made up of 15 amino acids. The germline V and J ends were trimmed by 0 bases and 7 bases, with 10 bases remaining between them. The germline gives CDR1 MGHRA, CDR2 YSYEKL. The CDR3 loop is CASSQEQAANSPLHF. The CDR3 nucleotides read TGCGCCAGCAGCCAAGAACAGGCAGCCAATTCACCCCTCCACTTT.